Listed below are T cell receptor beta chains from one sample, sequenced in a study of control samples from healthy donors and cancer patients. Assay: immunoSEQ multiplex PCR; the TCRdb copy retains only in-frame clones and omits some. This table holds some 220,000 clones, about 93% found once. The specimen was blood. These receptors all stem from a man aged 50 or older in good health. Each CDR3 is given without its conserved first and last residue.

>TRBV6-5|TRBJ2-5
ASSPGVLETQY
>TRBV6-6|TRBJ1-2
ASSFTGGVGGYT
>TRBV9|TRBJ1-1
ASSVEGNTEAF
>TRBV11-3|TRBJ2-2
ASSLGGPFTGELF
>TRBV6-4|TRBJ1-1
ASARSLSTEAF
>TRBV7-3|TRBJ1-2
ASSPGGDRGYGYT
>TRBV19|TRBJ1-1
ASSIDPGTGNTEAF
>TRBV5-1|TRBJ2-5
ASSLGGGETQY
>TRBV10-2|TRBJ1-1
ASSESKHQRAF
>TRBV6-5|TRBJ1-4
ASSYSWGSGNEKLF
>TRBV6-6|TRBJ2-1
ASVGQLSSYNEQF
>TRBV4-1|TRBJ1-1
ASSQDSSVFLTKNTEAF
>TRBV11-2|TRBJ1-2
ASSWGGDGYT
>TRBV27|TRBJ2-7
ASSLNPGLSYEQY
>TRBV5-4|TRBJ1-5
ASSLFGQPQH
>TRBV29-1|TRBJ2-3
SVRAGAADTQY
>TRBV4-3|TRBJ1-3
ASSPGGARSGNTIY
>TRBV6-6|TRBJ1-4
ASSRRVWQSNEKLF
>TRBV5-6|TRBJ1-4
ASSLGRANEKLF
>TRBV7-9|TRBJ2-2
ASSLAGVDTGELF
>TRBV24-1|TRBJ1-4
ATSAGRPNEKLF
>TRBV7-3|TRBJ2-5
ASSQQGNQETQY
>TRBV29-1|TRBJ2-1
SVELAGAYNEQF
>TRBV10-3|TRBJ2-5
AISEAGGYQETQY
>TRBV10-3|TRBJ2-5
AISGNTYEETQY